The rows below give T cell receptor beta chains drawn from one sample of a study of blood T cell repertoires in COVID-19. Only in-frame clones appear in the TCRdb table, and some are missing; sequencing was by immunoSEQ multiplex PCR. This table holds hundreds of thousands of clones, approximately 81% found once. Sample: peripheral blood. The receptors stem from a man aged 40-49 years with acute or convalescent COVID-19. Each CDR3 is given with its conserved first and last residue. The D gene is left open where the match is weak. Clone size is stated in some rows and not others, as once, few, many or a class when expanded.

>TRBJ1-5|TRBV27|TRBD1|-
TGTGCCGAGGGACAGGGGAATCAGCCCCAGCATTTT
CAEGQGNQPQHF
>TRBJ2-7|TRBV5-1|TRBD1|-
TGCGCCAGCAGCCCCCGCCCAGGGGGCACCTCTCCCTACGAGCAGTACTTC
CASSPRPGGTSPYEQYF
>TRBJ1-1|TRBV6-2/TRBV6-3|-|-
TGTGCCAGCAGTTACTTGAGAGCGTTGGCTGAAGCTTTCTTT
CASSYLRALAEAFF
>TRBJ2-1|TRBV16|TRBD2|once
TGTGCCAGCAGCCAAGGGACTAGCGGGGGGCTCTCCTACAATGAGCAGTTCTTC
CASSQGTSGGLSYNEQFF
>TRBJ1-2|TRBV3-1/TRBV3-2|-|-
TGTGCCAGCAGCCAGCCGCAGGGGCGGGGCTACACCTTC
CASSQPQGRGYTF
>TRBJ1-2|TRBV30|-|few
TGTGCCTGGAGTGTACGGCAGGGGAGAGGCTACACCTTC
CAWSVRQGRGYTF
>TRBJ2-7|TRBV10-2|-|once
TGCGCCAGCAGCATGACAGGTGACGAGCAGTACTTC
CASSMTGDEQYF
>TRBJ2-5|TRBV7-2|TRBD2|-
TGTGCCAGCAGGTCTAGCGGGGGGGCTTCGGAGACCCAGTACTTC
CASRSSGGASETQYF
>TRBJ1-4|TRBV19|TRBD1|-
TGTGCCAGTAGTATAGGCTTGACAGGGGAAAAACTGTTTTTT
CASSIGLTGEKLFF
>TRBJ1-4|TRBV18|-|few
TGTGCCAGCTCACCCGAAGTTCTGCGGGAAAAACTGTTTTTT
CASSPEVLREKLFF
>TRBJ1-4|TRBV2|-|-
TGTGCCAGCAGCCCCTGGGTAGCTTCTAATGAAAAACTGTTTTTT
CASSPWVASNEKLFF
>TRBJ1-6|TRBV18|TRBD1|-
TGTGCCAGCTCACCGAGAGGACAGGGGGATTCACCCCTCCACTTT
CASSPRGQGDSPLHF
>TRBJ1-5|TRBV7-6|-|-
TGTGCCAGCTTAGATCAGCCCCAGCATTTT
CASLDQPQHF
>TRBJ2-3|TRBV27|-|-
TGTGCCAGCAGTTTCGGCGGGACCACAGATACGCAGTATTTT
CASSFGGTTDTQYF
>TRBJ2-3|TRBV15|-|-
TGTGCCACCAGCAGAGGACTAGTCGCGCAAGTAGATACGCAGTATTTT
CATSRGLVAQVDTQYF
>TRBJ2-5|TRBV6-5|TRBD1|-
TGTGCCAGCAGCGATCGCACAGGGGTAGAGACCCAGTACTTC
CASSDRTGVETQYF
>TRBJ1-6|TRBV5-5|-|once
TGTGCCAGCTCGGGAGGGCAGGGTTCATGGTCACCCCTCCACTTT
CASSGGQGSWSPLHF
>TRBJ1-2|TRBV4-1|-|-
TGCGCCAGCAGCCAAGAGGCCCCTCCAGGCTATGGCTACACCTTC
CASSQEAPPGYGYTF
>TRBJ2-1|TRBV7-2|TRBD2|-
TGTGCCAGCAGCTTGGAAGCGGGGGGAAGCAATGAGCAGTTCTTC
CASSLEAGGSNEQFF
>TRBJ2-3|TRBV9|TRBD2|once
TGTGCCAGCAGCATCACGGGGGGGACCACAGATACGCAGTATTTT
CASSITGGTTDTQYF
>TRBJ1-1|TRBV6-5|TRBD1|-
TGTGCCAGCAGTCCGGACAGGGGGAAGGAAACTTTCTTT
CASSPDRGKETFF
>TRBJ2-1|TRBV9|-|-
TGTGCCAGCAGCCCCCATTCGGGATCTGCGTTACCTGATGAGCAGTTCTTC
CASSPHSGSALPDEQFF
>TRBJ1-2|TRBV3-1/TRBV3-2|-|-
TGTGCCAGCAGCCAAGATGGGGGCTCGGGCTATGGCTACACCTTC
CASSQDGGSGYGYTF
>TRBJ1-1|TRBV2|TRBD1|-
TGTGCCAGCATTCATACAGGGGGGAACACTGAAGCTTTCTTT
CASIHTGGNTEAFF
>TRBJ2-7|TRBV25-1|-|-
TGTGCCAGCAGTGAACCGGGGTTAGGGTCCTACGAGCAGTACTTC
CASSEPGLGSYEQYF
>TRBJ1-5|TRBV6-1|TRBD1|-
TGTGCCAGCAGTGATTCAACCGGGACAGGGACCAAATATAGCAATCAGCCCCAGCATTTT
CASSDSTGTGTKYSNQPQHF
>TRBJ1-1|TRBV30|TRBD1|-
TGTGCCACGGACGGGACAGGGCAAAGGAACACTGAAGCTTTCTTT
CATDGTGQRNTEAFF
>TRBJ1-5|TRBV9|-|-
TGTGCCAGCAGCATAGCAGGGGACGGTCAGCCCCAGCATTTT
CASSIAGDGQPQHF
>TRBJ1-2|TRBV19|-|-
TGTGCCAGTAGTATTTCTACAGGGCCGTATGGCTACACCTTC
CASSISTGPYGYTF
>TRBJ2-1|TRBV28|TRBD1|-
TGTGCCAGCAGTTTAATAGGAGGGACAGGGGGCGTAAGTTCCTACAATGAGCAGTTCTTC
CASSLIGGTGGVSSYNEQFF
>TRBJ1-1|TRBV7-6|TRBD1|-
TGTGCCAGCAGCCCATGGACAGGGGGCGGAGAAACTGAAGCTTTCTTT
CASSPWTGGGETEAFF
>TRBJ2-1|TRBV19|TRBD2|once
TGTGCCAGTAGTATCGGGACTAGCGGGGGGTGGGACAATGAGCAGTTCTTC
CASSIGTSGGWDNEQFF
>TRBJ2-7|TRBV28|-|-
TGTGCCAGCAGTTCCCCTCGACAGACCTACGAGCAGTACTTC
CASSSPRQTYEQYF
>TRBJ1-6|TRBV5-1|-|-
TGCGCCAGCAGCCCCGGACATACCGTTGATAATTCACCCCTCCACTTT
CASSPGHTVDNSPLHF
>TRBJ2-7|TRBV23-1|-|once
TGCGCCAGCAGTCAAAAGAGGTGGAGTTACGAGCAGTACTTC
CASSQKRWSYEQYF